These T cell receptor beta chains were read from a single sample in a study of blood T cell repertoires in COVID-19. Sequencing was performed with immunoSEQ multiplex PCR; in TCRdb, only in-frame clones are kept and a portion is missing. There are around 99,000 clones in the sample; over 70% occur only once, and 6.6% lies in the top ten. Sequencing was done on a sample of peripheral blood. These receptors all stem from a woman aged 45-60 years with acute or convalescent COVID-19. CDR3s include the opening cysteine and the closing phenylalanine or tryptophan. A D gene is named only where the DNA matches it firmly. Only some rows state a clone size, as once, few, many or a class for expanded clones.

CDR3: CASSQSWQGLSYGYTF; DNA: TGTGCCAGCAGCCAATCGTGGCAGGGCCTATCCTATGGCTACACCTTC; V: TRBV16; D: NA; J: TRBJ1-2; size: NA
CDR3: CASSPRQGPYGYTF; DNA: TGTGCCAGCAGCCCTAGACAGGGGCCGTATGGCTACACCTTC; V: TRBV9; D: TRBD1; J: TRBJ1-2; size: NA
CDR3: CASSPTGGNNSPLHF; DNA: TGTGCCAGCAGTCCGACAGGGGGCAATAATTCACCCCTCCACTTT; V: TRBV6-5; D: TRBD1; J: TRBJ1-6; size: NA
CDR3: CASSELGSPGSYNEQFF; DNA: TGTGCCAGCAGTGAATTGGGCAGTCCCGGTAGCTACAATGAGCAGTTCTTC; V: TRBV6-1; D: NA; J: TRBJ2-1; size: NA
CDR3: CASSESNSDRGANQPQHF; DNA: TGTGCCAGCAGCGAGAGCAACTCGGACAGGGGCGCCAATCAGCCCCAGCATTTT; V: TRBV7-6; D: TRBD1; J: TRBJ1-5; size: NA
CDR3: CASSSGGQGYYNSPLHF; DNA: TGTGCCAGCAGCTCAGGGGGACAGGGGTACTATAATTCACCCCTCCACTTT; V: TRBV13; D: TRBD1; J: TRBJ1-6; size: NA
CDR3: CASSESRYEQYF; DNA: TGCGCCAGCAGTGAGTCCAGGTACGAGCAGTACTTC; V: TRBV10-2; D: NA; J: TRBJ2-7; size: NA
CDR3: CASSSVPGQGATNEKLFF; DNA: TGTGCCAGCAGTAGTGTTCCGGGACAGGGAGCAACTAATGAAAAACTGTTTTTT; V: TRBV2; D: TRBD1; J: TRBJ1-4; size: NA
CDR3: CASKGQLKNIQYF; DNA: TGTGCCAGCAAGGGACAGCTTAAAAACATTCAGTACTTC; V: TRBV18; D: TRBD1; J: TRBJ2-4; size: once
CDR3: CASSYSGSGNTIYF; DNA: TGTGCCAGCAGCTACAGTGGCTCTGGAAACACCATATATTTT; V: TRBV7-8; D: NA; J: TRBJ1-3; size: NA
CDR3: CASSRAATEAFF; DNA: TGTGCCAGCTCACGGGCAGCCACTGAAGCTTTCTTT; V: TRBV18; D: NA; J: TRBJ1-1; size: NA
CDR3: CASSYSGTNYGYTF; DNA: TGTGCCAGCAGTTACTCGGGGACAAACTATGGCTACACCTTC; V: TRBV6-6; D: NA; J: TRBJ1-2; size: NA
CDR3: CASKGGDDEQFF; DNA: TGTGCCAGCAAAGGCGGAGATGATGAGCAGTTCTTC; V: TRBV2; D: NA; J: TRBJ2-1; size: once
CDR3: CASSRTSGITYEQYF; DNA: TGTGCCAGCAGCCGGACTAGCGGTATAACCTACGAGCAGTACTTC; V: TRBV6-5; D: TRBD2; J: TRBJ2-7; size: NA
CDR3: CASSQDMDRVNTEAFF; DNA: TGTGCCAGCAGCCAAGATATGGACAGAGTAAACACTGAAGCTTTCTTT; V: TRBV4-2; D: NA; J: TRBJ1-1; size: NA
CDR3: CASSPYLEARTPTGELFF; DNA: TGTGCCAGCAGCCCGTACCTCGAGGCGAGGACACCCACCGGGGAGCTGTTTTTT; V: TRBV5-6; D: NA; J: TRBJ2-2; size: NA
CDR3: CASFASYNEQYF; DNA: TGTGCCAGCTTCGCTAGCTACAACGAGCAGTACTTC; V: TRBV5-5; D: NA; J: TRBJ2-7; size: NA
CDR3: CASSFMWGRNTEAFF; DNA: TGTGCCAGCAGCTTTATGTGGGGGCGTAACACTGAAGCTTTCTTT; V: TRBV5-4; D: NA; J: TRBJ1-1; size: NA
CDR3: CASSPAENTEAFF; DNA: TGTGCCAGCTCACCAGCGGAGAACACTGAAGCTTTCTTT; V: TRBV18; D: NA; J: TRBJ1-1; size: NA
CDR3: CASSLELGISPGEQFF; DNA: TGTGCCAGCAGCTTAGAGCTGGGTATCTCTCCAGGTGAGCAGTTCTTC; V: TRBV11-2; D: NA; J: TRBJ2-1; size: NA
CDR3: CASSPGFVAFF; DNA: TGTGCCAGCAGCCCAGGGTTTGTAGCTTTCTTT; V: TRBV12-3/TRBV12-4; D: NA; J: TRBJ1-1; size: NA
CDR3: CASSQGGNNSPLHF; DNA: TGTGCCAGTAGTCAGGGGGGAAATAATTCACCCCTCCACTTT; V: TRBV19; D: TRBD1; J: TRBJ1-6; size: NA
CDR3: CASSGGGSDSNQSQHF; DNA: TGTGCCAGCAGCGGAGGGGGCAGTGATAGCAATCAGTCCCAGCATTTT; V: TRBV3-1/TRBV3-2; D: TRBD1; J: TRBJ1-5; size: NA
CDR3: CASSLTTVDTEAFF; DNA: TGTGCCAGCAGCTTGACGACAGTCGACACTGAAGCTTTCTTT; V: TRBV5-4; D: NA; J: TRBJ1-1; size: NA
CDR3: CASSQERELAREQYF; DNA: TGTGCCAGCAGCCAAGAGAGGGAACTAGCGAGGGAGCAGTACTTC; V: TRBV3-1/TRBV3-2; D: TRBD2; J: TRBJ2-7; size: NA
CDR3: CASSDAGTGASYEQYF; DNA: TGTGCCAGCAGTGATGCCGGGACAGGGGCATCCTACGAGCAGTACTTC; V: TRBV25-1; D: TRBD1; J: TRBJ2-7; size: NA
CDR3: CASTLVSSGNTIYF; DNA: TGTGCCAGCACCTTAGTAAGCTCTGGAAACACCATATATTTT; V: TRBV6-5; D: NA; J: TRBJ1-3; size: NA
CDR3: CASSNSGGFTDTQYF; DNA: TGTGCCAGCAGCAATAGCGGGGGATTCACAGATACGCAGTATTTT; V: TRBV7-3; D: TRBD2; J: TRBJ2-3; size: NA
CDR3: CASSPSIPGQGGLSYEQYF; DNA: TGTGCCAGCTCACCATCCATACCCGGACAGGGGGGACTCTCCTACGAGCAGTACTTC; V: TRBV18; D: TRBD1; J: TRBJ2-7; size: NA
CDR3: CASKNSGGGPYGYTF; DNA: TGTGCCAGCAAAAATAGTGGGGGCGGACCCTATGGCTACACCTTC; V: TRBV28; D: NA; J: TRBJ1-2; size: NA
CDR3: CASSSGQPVGESFF; DNA: TGTGCCAGCAGTTCCGGACAGCCGGTGGGAGAATCTTTCTTT; V: TRBV5-5; D: NA; J: TRBJ1-1; size: NA